These 16 T cell receptor beta chains originate from one sample sequenced in a study of T-cell reconstitution after alpha-beta-depleted transplantation in children. TCRbeta library construction was performed incorporating unique molecular identifiers. TCRdb re-called the PCR reads with MiXCR, one entry per CDR3 protein. The profile shows approximately 520,000 distinct CDR3 sequences, roughly 10% of them singletons. This sample comprised PBMCs, mostly from graft donor cells, obtained 180 days after TCRalphabeta/CD19-depleted stem cell transplant. The receptors were sampled from a female patient between 2 and 15 years old who had a stem cell transplant for aplastic anemia, so the T cells may come from the graft donor.

The chain uses TRBV12-3 or TRBV12-4 and TRBJ2-2, with D possibly called TRBD1 or TRBD2 (5 bases each). V dropped 1 base and J dropped 3 bases, with 15 bases sitting between them. The CDR3 contains 17 residues. In DNA, the CDR3 is TGTGCCAGCAGTTTAGACACCCGGGGCGGACACACCGGGGAGCTGTTTTTT. It encodes CASSLDTRGGHTGELFF.

This clonotype has only a few counts. This chain links TRBV29-1 with TRBJ2-7, with D possibly matching TRBD2 (6 bases). CDR1 SQVTM and CDR2 ANQGSEA come from the germline V gene. The CDR3 runs to 14 residues. The V and J ends lost 0 bases and 2 bases respectively, with 11 bases between them. CDR3 coding DNA: TGCAGCGTTGAAGAGGGGGACTTACCCTACGAGCAGTACTTC. Encoded protein: CSVEEGDLPYEQYF.

This clonotype appeared once. This chain uses TRBV19 with TRBJ2-1, with 7 bases aligning to TRBD1. Germline CDR1 reads LNHDA; CDR2 reads SQIVND (reference sequence). This CDR3 contains 17 residues. Trimming cost V 0 bases and J 0 bases; bases outside gene matches: 5. CDR3 nucleotide sequence: TGTGCCAGTAGTATAGAAGAGGGACAGCTCTCCTACAATGAGCAGTTCTTC. This codes for CASSIEEGQLSYNEQFF.

This chain joins TRBV7-2 and TRBJ2-3; D is possibly TRBD2 (6 bases). With 4 bases removed from V and 0 bases from J, the gap between germline ends came to 11 bases. Germline assignment: CDR1 SGHTA and CDR2 FQGNSA. The CDR3 is 15 residues long. CDR3 in amino acids: CASSSRTTSTDTQYF. The CDR3, as DNA: TGTGCCAGCAGCTCGCGGACTACTAGCACAGATACGCAGTATTTT.

This chain links TRBV5-1 with TRBJ2-7; tentative D call: TRBD1 (5 bases). Germline V gene data show CDR1 as SGHRS and CDR2 as YFSETQ. Trimming removed 3 bases from V and 6 bases from J, with 10 bases in between. The CDR3 spans 12 residues. The CDR3 DNA reads TGCGCCAGCAGCTCAGACAGCACCGAGCAGTACTTC. Protein: CASSSDSTEQYF.

This clonotype was found many times. The V gene is TRBV7-2, the J gene TRBJ2-7, with D perhaps TRBD1 or TRBD2 (5 bases each). This CDR3 comprises 14 residues. Looked up from germline, CDR1 is SGHTA and CDR2 is FQGNSA. Trimming pared 4 bases from V and 7 bases from J, leaving 17 bases between. The CDR3 DNA reads as TGTGCCAGCAGCTACCGGGACGGCCTTGGGGAGCAGTACGTC. It yields the protein CASSYRDGLGEQYV.

Only a few counts were recorded for this clonotype. This chain joins TRBV14 and TRBJ2-3; possibly TRBD1 for D (5 bases). Germline V gene data show CDR1 as SGHDN and CDR2 as FVKESK. Trimming cost V 3 bases and J 0 bases, with 13 bases left between them. CDR3 length: 16 residues. CDR3 protein: CASSHRGPTSTDTQYF. The CDR3 DNA reads as TGTGCCAGCAGCCATAGGGGTCCTACTAGCACAGATACGCAGTATTTT.

The J gene is TRBJ2-5, the V gene TRBV15; 13 nucleotides line up with TRBD2. This CDR3 spans 18 amino acids. The germline V gene encodes CDR1 LNHNV and CDR2 YYDKDF (reference sequence). Losses at the gene ends were 0 bases for V and 3 bases for J; bases not matched to a gene: 7. The CDR3 DNA reads as TGTGCCACCAGCAGAGATCGAAGTGGACTAGCGGGAGAAGAGACCCAGTACTTC. Translating gives CATSRDRSGLAGEETQYF.

In this sample, this clonotype turned up a few times. The J gene is TRBJ1-4, the V gene TRBV5-5, with TRBD1 matching over 12 bases. The CDR3 spans 15 residues. Germline V gene lookup returns CDR1 SGHKS and CDR2 YYEKEE (reference sequence). Trimming at V came to 1 base and at J to 8 bases, leaving 3 bases not matched to a gene. The CDR3 here is CASSLRDRGPEKLFF. As DNA, the CDR3 is TGTGCCAGCAGCTTGCGGGACAGGGGGCCAGAAAAACTGTTTTTT.

The chain employs TRBV28 and TRBJ2-4; TRBD2 is a possible D gene (5 bases). Germline CDR1 MDHEN, CDR2 SYDVKM. Trimming shortened V by 1 base and J by 4 bases, and 17 bases separated the two germline ends. There are 17 residues in the CDR3. The CDR3 DNA sequence: TGTGCCAGCAGTTTATCTTTTGGGAGTCAGGAGAAAAACATTCAGTACTTC. The encoded protein is CASSLSFGSQEKNIQYF.

The chain employs TRBV7-6 and TRBJ2-1; 11 nucleotides agree with TRBD2. Looked up from germline, CDR1 is SGHVS and CDR2 is FNYEAQ. The CDR3 has 13 amino acids. V gave up 7 bases and J gave up 12 bases; unmatched junction bases: 8. The CDR3 nucleotides are TGTGCCAGCACCGACCTGGGGACTAGCGGGCAGTTCTTC. Its translation is CASTDLGTSGQFF.

This clonotype was observed a handful of times. The rearrangement joins TRBV5-5 to TRBJ2-5; TRBD2 is a possible D gene (5 bases). This CDR3 spans 13 amino acids. V lost 5 bases and J lost 0, with 8 bases in between. Germline V gives CDR1 SGHKS, CDR2 YYEKEE (reference sequence). CDR3: CASRTGNQETQYF. CDR3 bases: TGTGCCAGCAGGACGGGAAACCAAGAGACCCAGTACTTC.

In DNA form, the CDR3 reads TGTGCCAGCAGCCAAGTCGGGAAAGGTTTAAGGAATGAGCAGTTCTTC. Translated: CASSQVGKGLRNEQFF. The chain carries TRBV4-2 and TRBJ2-1; D is perhaps TRBD2 (5 bases). This CDR3 has 16 amino acids. The germline V and J ends were trimmed by 1 base and 7 bases, with 17 bases remaining between them. Germline V gene sequence: CDR1 LGHNA, CDR2 YNFKEQ.

CDR3 sequence reads: CASSPRVYPPETQYF. CDR3 DNA sequence: TGTGCCAGCAGTCCCCGAGTGTACCCTCCGGAGACCCAGTACTTC. The chain recombines TRBV12-3 or TRBV12-4 with TRBJ2-5, with no clear D. V lost 5 bases and J lost 5, with 18 bases in between. This CDR3 is 15 amino acids long.

This clonotype was seen many times. This chain joins TRBV12-3 or TRBV12-4 and TRBJ1-2, with 9 bases fitting TRBD1. The CDR3 is 14 residues long. Germline trimming cut 5 bases from V and 6 bases from J; bases unmatched to any gene: 7. This CDR3 reads CASSPQGAQDGYTF. The DNA for the CDR3 is TGTGCCAGCAGTCCACAGGGGGCGCAGGATGGCTACACCTTC.

This chain uses TRBV11-2 with TRBJ2-1, with D possibly being TRBD2 (5 bases). The CDR3 covers 16 residues. The V end was cut by 5 bases, the J end by 8 bases, with 22 bases between. The V gene's germline CDR1 is SGHAT and CDR2 FQNNGV. CDR3 residues: CASSIIPSGGCDEQFF. The CDR3 DNA follows: TGTGCCAGCAGCATAATACCGAGTGGCGGGTGTGATGAGCAGTTCTTC. The complete variable domain, with remaining parts taken from reference TRBV11-2 and TRBJ2-1, reads EAGVAQSPRYKIIEKRQSVAFWCNPISGHATLYWYQQILGQGPKLLIQFQNNGVVDDSQLPKDRFSAERLKGVDSTLKIQPAKLEDSAVYLCASSIIPSGGCDEQFFGPGTRLTVL.